This TCR beta chain was retrieved from a study of neurological immune-mediated disorders. Study conclusions and caveats: No CDR3 amino acid sequences were shared by expanded clones across subjects, suggesting private repertoires in all groups.

This CDR3 spans 10 amino acids. Trimming pared 7 bases from V and 3 bases from J, leaving 5 bases between. CDR1 SGHTS and CDR2 YDEGEE come from the germline V gene. 5'RACE with 10-nucleotide random UMIs generated the cDNA. In TCRdb, the 5' RACE reads were re-called with MiXCR into one record per CDR3 protein. The sample includes tens of thousands of distinct CDR3 sequences, 2% to 3% of them seen just once. A total of 2 million PBMCs stored at -80 degrees C provided the unsorted libraries. This clonotype was observed many times. Its cognate antigen is unknown. This receptor was obtained from a woman in her 30s with multiple sclerosis. The sample comprised PBMCs. The chain is built from TRBV5-8 and TRBJ2-7; D not certain. CDR3 loop: CASVLYEQYF. For the CDR3, the DNA is TGTGCCAGCGTTCTCTACGAGCAGTACTTC. The full variable domain, completed using reference TRBV5-8 and TRBJ2-7, is EAGVTQSPTHLIKTRGQQATLRCSPISGHTSVYWYQQALGLGLQFLLWYDEGEERNRGNFPPRFSGRQFPNYSSELNVNALELEDSALYLCASVLYEQYFGPGTRLTVT.